Following are 28 T cell receptor beta chains from one sample sequenced in a study of blood T cell repertoires in COVID-19. TCRdb's copy holds only in-frame clones and misses some; the assay was immunoSEQ multiplex PCR. This sample has about 150,000 clones, with about 86% found just once. Sequencing input: peripheral blood. The receptors stem from a man aged 65 to 85 with acute or convalescent COVID-19.

V and J are TRBV7-9 and TRBJ2-2; TRBD1 matches at 10 bases. This CDR3 region has 15 residues. The V segment lost 7 bases and the J segment 4 bases; nucleotides outside the gene matches: 6. Looked up from germline, CDR1 is SEHNR and CDR2 is FQNEAQ (reference sequence). The CDR3 sequence: CASKWGTGVTGELFF. In DNA form, the CDR3 reads TGTGCCAGCAAATGGGGGACAGGGGTCACCGGGGAGCTGTTTTTT.

V usage is TRBV5-1 and J usage is TRBJ1-1; D not certain. V shed 0 bases and J shed 11 bases, with 14 bases lying between them. CDR1 SGHRS and CDR2 YFSETQ come from the germline V gene. This CDR3 has 13 residues. The CDR3 DNA is TGCGCCAGCAGCTTGGGAGTCGGCAGCGAGGCTTTCTTT. This codes for CASSLGVGSEAFF.

The genes are TRBV7-9 and TRBJ2-2; 7 positions match TRBD1. Germline V CDR1 and CDR2: SEHNR, FQNEAQ (reference sequence). The CDR3 extends over 14 amino acids. The J segment lost 6 bases and the V segment lost 5 bases, leaving 6 bases of the junction unmatched. The CDR3 loop reads CASSVTGAAGELFF. The CDR3, as DNA: TGTGCCAGCAGCGTCACAGGGGCGGCCGGGGAGCTGTTTTTT. The full variable domain, completed using reference TRBV7-9 and TRBJ2-2, is DTGVSQNPRHKITKRGQNVTFRCDPISEHNRLYWYRQTLGQGPEFLTYFQNEAQLEKSRLLSDRFSAERPKGSFSTLEIQRTEQGDSAMYLCASSVTGAAGELFFGEGSRLTVL.

V gene TRBV7-2 combines with J gene TRBJ1-1, with unresolved D. Germline V CDR1 and CDR2: SGHTA, FQGNSA. The CDR3 consists of 14 residues. Trimming took 2 bases from V and 0 from J, leaving 7 bases between them. Written as DNA, the CDR3 is TGTGCCAGCAGCTTAAGCCCGATGAACACTGAAGCTTTCTTT. This encodes CASSLSPMNTEAFF.

This clone was seen only once. The gene calls are TRBV6-2 or TRBV6-3 and TRBJ2-1; a weak D match, TRBD1 (6 bases). V was trimmed by 5 bases and J by 0 bases, leaving 17 bases between them. CDR1 and CDR2 from the germline V gene are MNHEY and SVGEGT. The CDR3 spans 17 residues. CDR3 sequence: CASSPSRTAGSYNEQFF. CDR3 DNA sequence: TGTGCCAGCAGTCCCTCCCGGACAGCCGGCTCCTACAATGAGCAGTTCTTC.

The gene calls are TRBV7-2 and TRBJ1-3; D is uncertain. With 5 bases removed from V and 2 bases from J, the gap between germline ends came to 10 bases. CDR3 length: 14 residues. CDR1 and CDR2 (germline): SGHTA, FQGNSA. This CDR3 is CASSVGQTGNTIYF. DNA of the CDR3: TGTGCCAGCAGCGTTGGTCAGACTGGAAACACCATATATTTT.

The chain recombines TRBV14 with TRBJ1-2; D perhaps matches TRBD1 (5 bases). This CDR3 is 15 amino acids long. Looked up from germline, CDR1 is SGHDN and CDR2 is FVKESK. V lost 0 bases to trimming and J lost 7 bases, with 15 bases between them. CDR3 DNA: TGTGCCAGCAGCCAAGATAGGCGGGGACTCGGTGGCTACACCTTC. This translates into CASSQDRRGLGGYTF.

This chain links TRBV24-1 with TRBJ2-7, with 7 bases that match TRBD1. The ends lost 7 bases at V and 5 bases at J; junction bases unmatched: 7. CDR3 length: 13 residues. Germline loops: CDR1 KGHDR, CDR2 SFDVKD. This CDR3 reads CATRRNDRDEQYF. In DNA form, the CDR3 reads TGTGCCACCAGGCGAAATGACAGGGACGAGCAGTACTTC.

This clone was counted between two and nine times. The chain has TRBV7-3 and TRBJ1-6; a possible D gene is TRBD1 (6 bases). CDR1 is SGHTA, CDR2 FQGTGA, per germline. V gave up 3 bases and J gave up 6 bases, with 12 bases separating them. The CDR3 contains 15 residues. The CDR3 sequence: CASSLGTGSNSPLHF. The CDR3 DNA reads as TGTGCCAGCAGCTTGGGCACAGGGTCTAATTCACCCCTCCACTTT.

The chain recombines TRBV11-1 with TRBJ1-2, with 8 bases aligning to TRBD1. The V and J ends lost 5 bases and 2 bases, in that order; junction bases with no gene match: 1. CDR1 is SGHAT, CDR2 FQDESV, per germline (reference sequence). There are 13 residues in the CDR3. Written as DNA, the CDR3 is TGTGCCAGCAGCCGGACAGGGAACTATGGCTACACCTTC. Translated: CASSRTGNYGYTF.

The CDR3 DNA is TGTGCCAGCAGCGTAGCTACAGTGGATACGCAGTATTTT. It specifies CASSVATVDTQYF. This chain links TRBV9 with TRBJ2-3; no clear D. Germline V gene lookup returns CDR1 SGDLS and CDR2 YYNGEE. This CDR3 has 13 residues. With 0 bases removed from V and 6 bases from J, the gap between germline ends came to 8 bases.

The chain recombines TRBV13 with TRBJ2-1, with 10 bases matching TRBD2. The germline CDR1 and CDR2 sequences are PRHDT and FYEKMQ (reference sequence). The CDR3 is 18 amino acids. The junction had 10 bases not matched to a gene; V was cut back by 1 base and J by 4 bases. DNA of the CDR3: TGTGCCAGCAGCTTAGAGGGACCCTTAGCGGGGGGATACAATGAGCAGTTCTTC. Amino acid sequence: CASSLEGPLAGGYNEQFF.

The chain recombines TRBV28 with TRBJ1-3, with D hard to call. This CDR3 contains 14 residues. Germline CDR1 is MDHEN and CDR2 is SYDVKM. With 5 bases removed from V and 0 bases from J, the gap between germline ends came to 8 bases. DNA of the CDR3: TGTGCCAGCAGTCCCGACAACTCTGGAAACACCATATATTTT. Translating gives CASSPDNSGNTIYF.

V and J are TRBV2 and TRBJ1-4; D unclear. V was clipped by 5 bases and J by 8 bases, with 15 bases between them. CDR3 size: 14 residues. The germline gives CDR1 SNHLY, CDR2 FYNNEI. The CDR3 nucleotides read TGTGCCAGCAGTCTGAGGGTCGGAGGGGAAAAACTGTTTTTT. Protein sequence: CASSLRVGGEKLFF. The full variable domain, with the rest looked up from reference TRBV2 and TRBJ1-4, is EPEVTQTPSHQVTQMGQEVILRCVPISNHLYFYWYRQILGQKVEFLVSFYNNEISEKSEIFDDQFSVERPDGSNFTLKIRSTKLEDSAMYFCASSLRVGGEKLFFGSGTQLSVL.

This clone appeared once. This sequence joins TRBV6-5 and TRBJ1-1; possible D gene TRBD1, 6 bases. Trimming stripped 5 bases from V and 4 bases from J, with 11 bases between. The CDR3 sequence is 13 residues long. The germline V gene has CDR1 MNHEY and CDR2 SVGAGI. As DNA, the CDR3 is TGTGCCAGCAGTCAGGGGTTCGGCACTGAAGCTTTCTTT. Amino acid sequence: CASSQGFGTEAFF.

This clone was seen a single time. The chain has TRBV14 and TRBJ2-7, with 10 bases fitting TRBD2. The CDR3 spans 15 residues. The V gene's germline CDR1 is SGHDN and CDR2 FVKESK. With V trimmed by 6 bases and J by 2 bases, 7 bases remained unmatched. The CDR3 nucleotides read TGTGCCAGCAGTCTAGCGGGAGAGTCCCCCTACGAGCAGTACTTC. This codes for CASSLAGESPYEQYF. The variable domain in full, completed from reference TRBV14 and TRBJ2-7, reads EAGVTQFPSHSVIEKGQTVTLRCDPISGHDNLYWYRRVMGKEIKFLLHFVKESKQDESGMPNNRFLAERTGGTYSTLKVQPAELEDSGVYFCASSLAGESPYEQYFGPGTRLTVT.

The chain has TRBV2 and TRBJ2-1; 7 positions agree with TRBD2. V shed 6 bases, J shed 5 bases, and the junction held 7 bases outside the gene matches. This CDR3 contains 14 residues. CDR1 and CDR2 from the germline V gene are SNHLY and FYNNEI. The CDR3 is CASSDFREDNEQFF. The CDR3 DNA follows: TGTGCCAGCAGCGATTTTCGGGAGGACAATGAGCAGTTCTTC.

The genes are TRBV7-9 and TRBJ2-1; 8 bases line up with TRBD2. The ends lost 1 base at V and 7 bases at J; junction bases unmatched: 9. The CDR3 is 16 residues long. Germline CDR1 SEHNR, CDR2 FQNEAQ (reference sequence). CDR3 protein: CASSLGLGGRRNEQFF. CDR3 DNA: TGTGCCAGCAGCTTAGGTCTGGGCGGGAGGAGAAATGAGCAGTTCTTC.

The V and J genes are TRBV4-2 and TRBJ2-7; 9 nucleotides align to TRBD1. Germline lookup yields CDR1 LGHNA and CDR2 YNFKEQ. Germline trimming cut 5 bases from V and 5 bases from J; bases unmatched to any gene: 10. The CDR3 contains 15 residues. CDR3 in amino acids: CASSGSGQGPNEQYF. In DNA, the CDR3 is TGTGCCAGCAGCGGCTCGGGACAGGGCCCTAACGAGCAGTACTTC.

This rearrangement joins TRBV11-3 to TRBJ2-7, with D possibly TRBD1 on 6 matching bases. The CDR3 runs 15 residues. Trimming stripped 5 bases from V and 0 bases from J, with 14 bases between. CDR1 is SGHNT, CDR2 YENEEA, per germline. The CDR3 coding sequence is TGTGCCAGCAGCCAAGGAACAGGGAGCTCCTACGAGCAGTACTTC. This encodes CASSQGTGSSYEQYF.

The chain couples TRBV27 to TRBJ1-2; 7 bases agree with TRBD1. Germline V gene sequence: CDR1 MNHEY, CDR2 SMNVEV (reference sequence). Losses at the gene ends were 4 bases for V and 9 bases for J; bases not matched to a gene: 8. The length of the CDR3 is 13 residues. The CDR3 loop reads CASSYQGGSRYTF. The DNA for the CDR3 is TGTGCCAGCAGTTATCAGGGGGGTTCCCGCTACACCTTC.

This chain links TRBV3-1 (or the pseudogene TRBV3-2) with TRBJ2-7; TRBD2 might be the D (5 bases). From germline, CDR1 is LGHDT and CDR2 YNNKEL (reference sequence). Trimming removed 4 bases at V and 2 bases at J, with 18 bases between. CDR3 size: 16 residues. This CDR3 is CASSPPGSSRAYEQYF. CDR3 DNA sequence: TGTGCCAGCAGCCCACCTGGCTCTAGCCGAGCCTACGAGCAGTACTTC.

The chain links TRBV29-1 to TRBJ2-2; TRBD2 matches 7 bases. The V gene end was trimmed by 4 bases and the J gene end by 0 bases; junction bases not matched to a gene: 8. Germline V gene data show CDR1 as SQVTM and CDR2 as ANQGSEA. The CDR3 is made up of 16 amino acids. In nucleotides, the CDR3 is TGCAGCGTTGTCCTATCGCTAGCGGCGAACACCGGGGAGCTGTTTTTT. It yields the protein CSVVLSLAANTGELFF.

The chain combines TRBV15 with TRBJ1-1; a possible D gene is TRBD1 (5 bases). The V gene's germline CDR1 is LNHNV and CDR2 YYDKDF (reference sequence). The CDR3 consists of 14 residues. V shed 0 bases and J shed 4 bases, with 9 bases lying between them. CDR3 DNA sequence: TGTGCCACCAGCAGAGATCCAGGGATCACTGAAGCTTTCTTT. Translation: CATSRDPGITEAFF.

The chain combines TRBV4-3 with TRBJ2-3; D gene unclear. V lost 1 base and J lost 4, with 6 bases in between. Looked up from germline, CDR1 is LGHNA and CDR2 is YSLEER. This CDR3 spans 13 amino acids. CDR3 sequence: CASSQVVADTQYF. DNA for the CDR3: TGCGCCAGCAGCCAAGTAGTTGCAGATACGCAGTATTTT.

CDR3 in amino acids: CASSLEEGGMLSYEQYF. The CDR3 DNA follows: TGTGCCAGCAGCTTAGAGGAGGGCGGGATGTTGTCCTACGAGCAGTACTTC. The J gene is TRBJ2-7, the V gene TRBV7-8; weak D call: TRBD2 (6 bases). The CDR3 has 17 amino acids. V lost 1 base to trimming and J lost 1 base, with 17 bases between them. Germline CDR1 SGHVS, CDR2 FQNEAQ.

This clone was seen a single time. V usage is TRBV24-1 and J usage is TRBJ1-6, with 11 bases aligning to TRBD1. CDR1 is KGHDR and CDR2 is SFDVKD in the germline V gene. Unmatched junction bases numbered 0, after V lost 4 bases and J lost 11 bases. The CDR3 extends over 13 amino acids. The CDR3 loop reads CATSEGQGAPLHF. The CDR3 nucleotides are TGTGCCACCAGTGAGGGACAGGGGGCACCCCTCCACTTT.

CDR3 coding DNA: TGCAGCGCCGGGGGGACGGGGAATGGCTACACCTTC. Protein: CSAGGTGNGYTF. This chain joins TRBV29-1 and TRBJ1-2; a possible D gene is TRBD1 (5 bases). The CDR3 contains 12 residues. Germline V gene sequence: CDR1 SQVTM, CDR2 ANQGSEA. V lost 7 bases, J lost 6 bases, and 15 bases lay in between.